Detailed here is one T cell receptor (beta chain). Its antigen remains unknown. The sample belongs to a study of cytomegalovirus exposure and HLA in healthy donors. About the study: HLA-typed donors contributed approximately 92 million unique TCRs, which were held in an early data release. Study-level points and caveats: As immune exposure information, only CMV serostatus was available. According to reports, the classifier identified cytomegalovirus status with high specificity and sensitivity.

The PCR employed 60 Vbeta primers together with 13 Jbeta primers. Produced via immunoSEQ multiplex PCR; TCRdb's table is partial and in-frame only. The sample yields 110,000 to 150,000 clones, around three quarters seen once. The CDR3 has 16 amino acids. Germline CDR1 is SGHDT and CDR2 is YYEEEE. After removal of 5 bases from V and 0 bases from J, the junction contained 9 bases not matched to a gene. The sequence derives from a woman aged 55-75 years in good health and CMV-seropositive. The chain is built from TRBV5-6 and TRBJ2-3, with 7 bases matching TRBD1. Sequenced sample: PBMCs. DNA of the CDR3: TGTGCCAGCAGTCCTCGGACAGGCCGGAGCACAGATACGCAGTATTTT. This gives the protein CASSPRTGRSTDTQYF.